This entry features one TCR beta chain sequence. The antigen remains unidentified. Healthy bone marrow donors made up the cohort. The trim removed 4 bases at V and 1 base at J, leaving 9 bases unmatched. The CDR3 totals 16 residues. CDR1 is SQVTM, CDR2 ANQGSEA, per germline. Both 60 Vbeta primers and 13 Jbeta primers went into the PCR. Libraries were prepared by immunoSEQ multiplex PCR; TCRdb keeps only in-frame clonotypes and omits some of them. The sample has 100,000 or so clones, roughly three quarters seen once. This record belongs to a study of cytomegalovirus exposure and HLA in healthy donors. Regarding the study as a whole: In a later analysis, parvovirus B19, influenza, CMV and Epstein-Barr virus appeared linked to several top co-occurrence clusters. Associated with cytomegalovirus, according to the listing, were approximately 160 TCR beta chains. A previous analysis found most TCR beta V segments productive roughly 90% or roughly 30% of the time.

This chain connects TRBV29-1 to TRBJ2-5, with 10 nucleotides matching TRBD1. This TCR derives from a woman in her 50s in good health and CMV-seropositive. The sample consisted of PBMCs. The CDR3 is CSVAGTGVPGQETQYF. The CDR3 DNA sequence: TGCAGCGTTGCCGGGACAGGGGTCCCCGGCCAAGAGACCCAGTACTTC.